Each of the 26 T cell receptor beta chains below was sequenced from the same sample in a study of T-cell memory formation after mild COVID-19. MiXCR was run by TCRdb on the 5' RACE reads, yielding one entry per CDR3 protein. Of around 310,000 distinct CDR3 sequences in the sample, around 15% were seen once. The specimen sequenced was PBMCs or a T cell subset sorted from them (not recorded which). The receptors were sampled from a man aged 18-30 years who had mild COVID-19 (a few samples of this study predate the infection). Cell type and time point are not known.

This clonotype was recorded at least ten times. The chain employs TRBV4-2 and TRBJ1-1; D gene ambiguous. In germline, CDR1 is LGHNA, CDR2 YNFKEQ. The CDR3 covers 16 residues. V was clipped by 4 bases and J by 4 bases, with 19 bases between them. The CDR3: CASSRQTGPTSTEAFF. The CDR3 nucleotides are TGTGCCAGCAGCCGCCAGACCGGGCCAACATCCACTGAAGCTTTCTTT.

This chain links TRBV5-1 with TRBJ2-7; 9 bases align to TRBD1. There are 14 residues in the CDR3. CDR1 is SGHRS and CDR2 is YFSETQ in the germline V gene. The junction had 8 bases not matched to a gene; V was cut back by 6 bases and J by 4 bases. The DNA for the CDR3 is TGCGCCAGCACCAACCAGGGACAGGGTTACGAGCAGTACTTC. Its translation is CASTNQGQGYEQYF. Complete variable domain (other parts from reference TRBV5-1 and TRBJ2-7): KAGVTQTPRYLIKTRGQQVTLSCSPISGHRSVSWYQQTPGQGLQFLFEYFSETQRNKGNFPGRFSGRQFSNSRSEMNVSTLELGDSALYLCASTNQGQGYEQYFGPGTRLTVT.

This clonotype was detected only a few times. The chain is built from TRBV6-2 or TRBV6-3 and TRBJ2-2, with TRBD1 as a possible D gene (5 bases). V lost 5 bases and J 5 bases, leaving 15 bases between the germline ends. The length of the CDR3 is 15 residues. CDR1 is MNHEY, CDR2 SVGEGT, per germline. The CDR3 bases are TGTGCCAGCAGTAGGGGCTGGGGCTGGACCGGGGAGCTGTTTTTT. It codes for CASSRGWGWTGELFF.

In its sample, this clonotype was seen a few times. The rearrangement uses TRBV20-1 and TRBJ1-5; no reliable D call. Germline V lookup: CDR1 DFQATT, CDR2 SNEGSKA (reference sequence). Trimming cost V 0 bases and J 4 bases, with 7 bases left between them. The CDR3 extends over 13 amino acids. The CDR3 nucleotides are TGCAGTGCTAGAGATGACGCGAATCAGCCCCAGCATTTT. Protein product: CSARDDANQPQHF.

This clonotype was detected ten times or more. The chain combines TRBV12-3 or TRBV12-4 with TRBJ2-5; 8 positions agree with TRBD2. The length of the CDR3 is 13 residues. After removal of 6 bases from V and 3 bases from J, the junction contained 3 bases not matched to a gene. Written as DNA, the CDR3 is TGTGCCAGCAGCCGGCGGGGGGAAGAGACCCAGTACTTC. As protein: CASSRRGEETQYF.

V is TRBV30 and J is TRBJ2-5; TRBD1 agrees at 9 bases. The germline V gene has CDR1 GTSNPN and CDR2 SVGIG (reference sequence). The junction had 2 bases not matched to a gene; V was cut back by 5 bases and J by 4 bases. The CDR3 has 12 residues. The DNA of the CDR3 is TGTGCCTGGGGGGGACAGGGAGAGACCCAGTACTTC. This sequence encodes CAWGGQGETQYF. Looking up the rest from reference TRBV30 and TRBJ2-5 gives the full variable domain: SQTIHQWPATLVQPVGSPLSLECTVEGTSNPNLYWYRQAAGRGLQLLFYSVGIGQISSEVPQNLSASRPQDRQFILSSKKLLLSDSGFYLCAWGGQGETQYFGPGTRLLVL.

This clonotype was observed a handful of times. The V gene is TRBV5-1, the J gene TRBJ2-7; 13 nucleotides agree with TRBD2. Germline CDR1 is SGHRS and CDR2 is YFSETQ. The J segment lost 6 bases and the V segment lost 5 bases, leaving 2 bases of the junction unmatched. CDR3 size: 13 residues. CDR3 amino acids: CASRTSGGTEQYF. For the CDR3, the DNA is TGCGCCAGCAGGACTAGCGGGGGGACCGAGCAGTACTTC.

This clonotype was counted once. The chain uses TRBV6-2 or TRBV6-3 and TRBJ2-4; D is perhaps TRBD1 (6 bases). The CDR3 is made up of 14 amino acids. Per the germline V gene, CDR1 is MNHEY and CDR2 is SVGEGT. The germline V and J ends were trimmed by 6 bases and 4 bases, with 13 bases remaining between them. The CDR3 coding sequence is TGTGCCAGCAGCCTCCGGGACAAGAAAAACATTCAGTACTTC. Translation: CASSLRDKKNIQYF.

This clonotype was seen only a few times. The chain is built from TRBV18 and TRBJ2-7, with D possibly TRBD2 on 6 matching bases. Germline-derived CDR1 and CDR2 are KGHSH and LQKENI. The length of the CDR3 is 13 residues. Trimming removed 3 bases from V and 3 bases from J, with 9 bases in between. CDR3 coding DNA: TGTGCCAGCTCACCGGGACTGGTCTACGAGCAGTACGTC. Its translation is CASSPGLVYEQYV.

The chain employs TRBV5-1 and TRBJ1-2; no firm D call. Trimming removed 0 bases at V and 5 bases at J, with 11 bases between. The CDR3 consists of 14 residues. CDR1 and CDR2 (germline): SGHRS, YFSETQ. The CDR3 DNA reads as TGCGCCAGCAGCTTGGGGACGGATGGGTATGGCTACACCTTC. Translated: CASSLGTDGYGYTF.

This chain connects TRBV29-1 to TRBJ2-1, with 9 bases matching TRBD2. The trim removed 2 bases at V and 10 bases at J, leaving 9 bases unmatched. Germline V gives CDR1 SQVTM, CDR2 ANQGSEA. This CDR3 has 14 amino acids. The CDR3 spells CSVEIAGVYEEQFF. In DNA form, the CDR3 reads TGCAGCGTTGAAATAGCGGGGGTTTATGAGGAGCAGTTCTTC.

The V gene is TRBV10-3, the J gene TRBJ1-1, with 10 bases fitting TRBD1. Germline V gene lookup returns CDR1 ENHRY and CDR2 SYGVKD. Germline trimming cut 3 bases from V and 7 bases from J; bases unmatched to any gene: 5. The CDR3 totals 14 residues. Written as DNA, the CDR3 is TGTGCCATCAGTGAAAGACAGGGGGCCGGTGAAGCTTTCTTT. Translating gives CAISERQGAGEAFF.

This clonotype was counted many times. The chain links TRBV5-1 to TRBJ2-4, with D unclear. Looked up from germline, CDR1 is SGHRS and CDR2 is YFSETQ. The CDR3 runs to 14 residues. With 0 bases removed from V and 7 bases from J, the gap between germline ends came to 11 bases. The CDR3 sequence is CASSLETPQNIQYF. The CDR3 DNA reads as TGCGCCAGCAGCTTGGAGACCCCTCAGAACATTCAGTACTTC.

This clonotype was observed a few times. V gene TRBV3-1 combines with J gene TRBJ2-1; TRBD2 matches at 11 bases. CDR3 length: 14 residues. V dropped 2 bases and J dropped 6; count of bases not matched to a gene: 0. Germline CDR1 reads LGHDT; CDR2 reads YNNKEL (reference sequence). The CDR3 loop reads CASSQLAGGNEQFF. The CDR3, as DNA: TGTGCCAGCAGCCAACTAGCGGGGGGCAATGAGCAGTTCTTC.

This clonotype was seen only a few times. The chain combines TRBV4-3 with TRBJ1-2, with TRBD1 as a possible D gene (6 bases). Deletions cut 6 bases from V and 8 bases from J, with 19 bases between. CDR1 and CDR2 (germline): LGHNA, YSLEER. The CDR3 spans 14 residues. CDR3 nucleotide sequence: TGCGCCAGCAGTGACGGGGGCGGTCTAAGAGGCTACACCTTC. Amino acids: CASSDGGGLRGYTF.

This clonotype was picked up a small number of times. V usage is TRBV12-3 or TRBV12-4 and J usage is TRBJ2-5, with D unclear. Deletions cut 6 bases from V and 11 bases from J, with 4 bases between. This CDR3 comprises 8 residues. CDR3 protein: CASRPQYF. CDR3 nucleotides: TGTGCCAGCAGACCTCAGTACTTC.

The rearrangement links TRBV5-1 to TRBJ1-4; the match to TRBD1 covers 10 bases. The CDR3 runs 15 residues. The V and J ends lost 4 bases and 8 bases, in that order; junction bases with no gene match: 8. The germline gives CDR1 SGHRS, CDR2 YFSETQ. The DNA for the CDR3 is TGCGCCAGCAGCCGAGGACAGGGGGTCAGGGAAAAACTGTTTTTT. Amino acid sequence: CASSRGQGVREKLFF. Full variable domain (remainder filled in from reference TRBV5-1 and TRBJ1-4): KAGVTQTPRYLIKTRGQQVTLSCSPISGHRSVSWYQQTPGQGLQFLFEYFSETQRNKGNFPGRFSGRQFSNSRSEMNVSTLELGDSALYLCASSRGQGVREKLFFGSGTQLSVL.

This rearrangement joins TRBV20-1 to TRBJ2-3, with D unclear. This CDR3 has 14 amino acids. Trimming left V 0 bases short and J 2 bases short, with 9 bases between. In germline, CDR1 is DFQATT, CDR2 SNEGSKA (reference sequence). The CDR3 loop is CSARDQPITDTQYF. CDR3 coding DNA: TGCAGTGCTAGAGATCAGCCGATCACAGATACGCAGTATTTT.

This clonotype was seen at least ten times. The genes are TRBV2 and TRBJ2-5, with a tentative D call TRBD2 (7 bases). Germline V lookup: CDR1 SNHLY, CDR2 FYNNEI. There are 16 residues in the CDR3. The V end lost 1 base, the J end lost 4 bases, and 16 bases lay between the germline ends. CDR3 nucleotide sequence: TGTGCCAGCAGTGAAGGATCGGGGGGCCCCGTAGAGACCCAGTACTTC. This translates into CASSEGSGGPVETQYF.

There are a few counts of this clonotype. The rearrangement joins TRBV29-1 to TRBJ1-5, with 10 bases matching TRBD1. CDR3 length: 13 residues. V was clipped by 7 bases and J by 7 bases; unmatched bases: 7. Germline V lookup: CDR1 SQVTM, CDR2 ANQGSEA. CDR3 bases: TGCAGCGGGGGACAGGGGTTAGGGCAGCCCCAGCATTTT. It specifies CSGGQGLGQPQHF.

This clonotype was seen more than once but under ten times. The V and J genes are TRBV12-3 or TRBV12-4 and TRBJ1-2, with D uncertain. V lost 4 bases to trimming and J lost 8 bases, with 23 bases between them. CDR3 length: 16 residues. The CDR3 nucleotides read TGTGCCAGCAGTTCCCCCCACGAAGTAGGTGGTTGGGGCTACACCTTC. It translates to CASSSPHEVGGWGYTF.

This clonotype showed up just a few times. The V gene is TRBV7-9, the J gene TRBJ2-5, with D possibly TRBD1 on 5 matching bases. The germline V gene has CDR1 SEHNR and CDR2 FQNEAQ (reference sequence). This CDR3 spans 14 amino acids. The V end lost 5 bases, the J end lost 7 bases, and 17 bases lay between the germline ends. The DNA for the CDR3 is TGTGCCAGCAGCCCAGCAGGGATTCGAGGGACCCAGTACTTC. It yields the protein CASSPAGIRGTQYF.

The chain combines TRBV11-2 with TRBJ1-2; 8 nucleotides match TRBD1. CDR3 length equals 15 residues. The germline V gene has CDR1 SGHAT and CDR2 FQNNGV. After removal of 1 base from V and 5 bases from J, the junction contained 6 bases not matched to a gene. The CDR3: CASSLGAGGEYGYTF. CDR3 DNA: TGTGCCAGCAGCTTAGGGGCAGGGGGCGAGTATGGCTACACCTTC.

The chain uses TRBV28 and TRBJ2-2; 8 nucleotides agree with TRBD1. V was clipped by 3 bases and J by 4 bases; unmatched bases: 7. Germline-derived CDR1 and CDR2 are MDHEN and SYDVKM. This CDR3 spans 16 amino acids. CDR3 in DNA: TGTGCCAGCAGTTTCAGACAGGGGAGGTCCACCGGGGAGCTGTTTTTT. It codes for CASSFRQGRSTGELFF.

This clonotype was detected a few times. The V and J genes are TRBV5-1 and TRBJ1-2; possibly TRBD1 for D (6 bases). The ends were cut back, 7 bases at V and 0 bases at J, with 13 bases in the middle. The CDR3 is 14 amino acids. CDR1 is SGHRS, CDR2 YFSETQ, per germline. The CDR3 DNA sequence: TGCGCCAGCGCCCAGACAGGCCCTAACTATGGCTACACCTTC. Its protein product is CASAQTGPNYGYTF.

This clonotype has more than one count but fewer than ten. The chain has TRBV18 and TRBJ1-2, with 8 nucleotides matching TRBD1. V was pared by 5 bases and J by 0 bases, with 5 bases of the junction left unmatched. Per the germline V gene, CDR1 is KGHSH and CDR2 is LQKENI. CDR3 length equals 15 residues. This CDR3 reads CASSIGQGANYGYTF. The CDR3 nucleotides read TGTGCCAGCTCAATCGGACAGGGAGCTAACTATGGCTACACCTTC.